This TCR beta chain was profiled in a study of shared T cell receptors in the human thymus. The ends lost 4 bases at V and 2 bases at J; junction bases unmatched: 18. Germline V gene sequence: CDR1 SGHDN, CDR2 FVKESK. The length of the CDR3 is 19 residues. TCRdb's copy holds only in-frame clones and misses some; the assay was immunoSEQ multiplex PCR. The data show hundreds of thousands of clones, around 78% seen once. This sample was also put to use in a study of human thymus T cells. That study reports: Related work found strong thymic repertoire overlap between unrelated individuals.

The sequence derives from a boy under two years old with a congenital heart defect. V usage is TRBV14 and J usage is TRBJ2-7; 9 nucleotides line up with TRBD2. The sample comprised thymocytes. CDR3 protein: CASSRKLAGSGLPPYEQYF. CDR3 coding DNA: TGTGCCAGCAGCCGCAAGCTAGCGGGATCCGGCCTGCCTCCCTACGAGCAGTACTTC.